This T cell receptor (beta chain) comes out of a study of blood T cell repertoires in COVID-19. For the study at large: Spain, Italy and the United States supplied samples that represented acute and convalescent COVID-19. T cells, B-cell-depleted T cells, or PBMCs provided the cDNA or gDNA that served as material.

Per the original methods: The assay estimated nucleated cells by amplifying reference gene primers. Assay used: immunoSEQ multiplex PCR; TCRdb lists only in-frame clones, some missing. V and J calls and clone size are given by that table; D and trimming were obtained from the DNA. Of some 220,000 clones in the sample, approximately 78% were seen once. Enrollment of patients from Seattle took place during active infection, with longitudinal follow-up. The V gene end was trimmed by 4 bases and the J gene end by 1 base; junction bases not matched to a gene: 7. The length of the CDR3 is 15 residues. Germline CDR1 reads SGHDT; CDR2 reads YYEEEE.

The source is a woman between 65 and 79 years old with COVID-19, enrolled during active disease. The chain joins TRBV5-6 to TRBJ2-5; 7 bases are a match to TRBD1. Sequencing used peripheral blood. The CDR3 loop is CASSTRTGIQETQYF. CDR3 bases: TGTGCCAGCAGCACAAGGACAGGAATCCAAGAGACCCAGTACTTC.